The present T cell receptor beta chain was sequenced within a study of regulatory T cells in long-lasting Graves disease. Germline lookup yields CDR1 MNHEY and CDR2 SVGEGT. The germline V and J ends were trimmed by 5 bases and 4 bases, with 9 bases remaining between them. The CDR3 runs to 12 residues. This clonotype was seen ten or more times. Assembly of TCR beta libraries relied on iRepertoire HTBI primers together with Arm-PCR of CDR3 regions. One entry per CDR3 protein results from TCRdb running MiXCR on the multiplex PCR reads. The table includes about 440,000 distinct CDR3 sequences, 15% detected once. The time point: newly diagnosed GD, antithyroid drugs for less than 3 months. PBMC RNA was the source of the TCR library. The same specimen was also included in a second study, on T cells in Graves' hyperthyroidism and ophthalmopathy.

The genes are TRBV6-2 or TRBV6-3 and TRBJ2-7; D unresolved. The sequences come from peripheral blood mononuclear cells (PBMCs), collected at new diagnosis, from a patient treated with antithyroid drugs. This TCR derives from a woman in her twenties or thirties with Graves disease. The DNA for the CDR3 is TGTGCCAGCAGTGATTACGGGTACGAGCAGTACTTC. It yields the protein CASSDYGYEQYF.